The sequence of this T cell receptor (beta chain) was determined in a study of glioma-infiltrating T cells after dendritic cell vaccination. Here immunoSEQ multiplex PCR was the method, and the copy in TCRdb shows in-frame clones only, minus some. The table includes roughly 80,000 clones, approximately 90% detected once. The CDR3 is made up of 17 amino acids. Germline V gene lookup returns CDR1 MNHNS and CDR2 SASEGT. The V end lost 0 bases, the J end lost 0 bases, and 12 bases lay between the germline ends. The rearrangement links TRBV6-1 to TRBJ1-5; no clear D. The sequencing here drew on blood, taken before dendritic cell vaccination. The clonotype originates from a human donor with glioblastoma. In DNA, the CDR3 is TGTGCCAGCAGTGAAGCGGGTAGCAGTTATAGCAATCAGCCCCAGCATTTT. Residues: CASSEAGSSYSNQPQHF.